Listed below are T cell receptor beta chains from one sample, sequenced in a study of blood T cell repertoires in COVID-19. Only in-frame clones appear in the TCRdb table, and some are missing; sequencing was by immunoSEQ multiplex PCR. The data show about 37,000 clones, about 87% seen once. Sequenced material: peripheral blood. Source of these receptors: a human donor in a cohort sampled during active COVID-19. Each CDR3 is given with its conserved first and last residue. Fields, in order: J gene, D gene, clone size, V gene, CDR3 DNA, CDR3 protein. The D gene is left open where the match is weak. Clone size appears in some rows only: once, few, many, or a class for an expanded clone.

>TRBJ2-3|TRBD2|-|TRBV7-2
TGTGCCAGCAGGCAGACTAGCGGGAGTCCAGATACGCAGTATTTT
CASRQTSGSPDTQYF
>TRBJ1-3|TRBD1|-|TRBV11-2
TGTGCCAGCAGCTTCGGCATTACAGGGGGCTCTGGAAACACCATATATTTT
CASSFGITGGSGNTIYF
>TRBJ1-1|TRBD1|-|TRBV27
TGTGCCAGCTCCAGGGGGTGGGGCACTGAAGCTTTCTTT
CASSRGWGTEAFF
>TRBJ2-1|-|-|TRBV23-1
TGCGCCAGCAGTCCCCTAATTAGTCTGGTCTCCTACAATGAGCAGTTCTTC
CASSPLISLVSYNEQFF
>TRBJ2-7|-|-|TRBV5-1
TGCGCCAGCAGCCCTCGGGGAGATTCCTACGAGCAGTACTTC
CASSPRGDSYEQYF
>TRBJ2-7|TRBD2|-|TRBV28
TGTGCCAGCACTACCTCTGAAGCGGGATCCTCCTACGAGCAGTACTTC
CASTTSEAGSSYEQYF
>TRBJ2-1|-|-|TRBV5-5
TGTGCCAGCAGCTTGAACCCGACAGGTACCTACAATGAGCAGTTCTTC
CASSLNPTGTYNEQFF
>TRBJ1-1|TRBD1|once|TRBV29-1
TGCAGCGTGGGGGGAAACAGGGGGTTCACTGAAGCTTTCTTT
CSVGGNRGFTEAFF
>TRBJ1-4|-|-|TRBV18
TGTGCCAGCTCACCGGGTGGAGTCGGAACTAATGAAAAACTGTTTTTT
CASSPGGVGTNEKLFF
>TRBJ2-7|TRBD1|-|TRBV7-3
TGTGCCAGCAGCTCAGACAGGGGATGGGGCGAGCAGTACTTC
CASSSDRGWGEQYF
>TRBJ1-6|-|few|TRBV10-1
TGCGCCAGCAGTGAGGGGCGGAGGGGTTCACCCCTCCACTTT
CASSEGRRGSPLHF
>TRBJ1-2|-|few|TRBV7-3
TGTGCCAGCAGCTTCGACAAGAACTATGGCTACACCTTC
CASSFDKNYGYTF
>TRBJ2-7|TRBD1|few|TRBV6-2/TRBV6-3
TGTGCCAGCAGTTCGGGACAGCCCTACGAGCAGTACTTC
CASSSGQPYEQYF
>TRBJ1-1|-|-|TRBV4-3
TGCGCCAGCAGCCAGACCACAGGGACTGAAGCTTTCTTT
CASSQTTGTEAFF
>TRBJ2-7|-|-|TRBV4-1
TGCGCCAGCAGCCAAGGGGCAGAAACCTACGAGCAGTACTTC
CASSQGAETYEQYF
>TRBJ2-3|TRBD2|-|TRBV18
TGTGCCAGCTCAGCGCCTCAGCGGGGGAGATCCACAGATACGCAGTATTTT
CASSAPQRGRSTDTQYF
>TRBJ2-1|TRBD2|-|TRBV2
TGTGCCAGCACCCTGGGACTAGCGGGGGCGAGCAATGAGCAGTTCTTC
CASTLGLAGASNEQFF
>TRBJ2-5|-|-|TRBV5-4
TGTGCCAGCAGCTCCCGACAGCAAGAGACCCAGTACTTC
CASSSRQQETQYF
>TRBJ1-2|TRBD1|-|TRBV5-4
TGTGCCAGCAGCTTAGCAGGGGGCGCGAGTGGCTACACCTTC
CASSLAGGASGYTF
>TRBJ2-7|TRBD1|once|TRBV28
TGTGCCAGCGTACAGGGGCCCCTAATGAACGAGCAGTACTTC
CASVQGPLMNEQYF
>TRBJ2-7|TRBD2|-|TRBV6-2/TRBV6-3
TGTGCCAGCAGTTACACGGGACTAAAAGAGCTCGAGCAGTACTTC
CASSYTGLKELEQYF
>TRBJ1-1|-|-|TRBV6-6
TGTGCCAGCAGTTACAGCAACACTGAAGCTTTCTTT
CASSYSNTEAFF
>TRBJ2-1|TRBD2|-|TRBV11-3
TGTGCCAGCAGCTCGACCCCGGGACTAGCCTACAATGAGCAGTTCTTC
CASSSTPGLAYNEQFF
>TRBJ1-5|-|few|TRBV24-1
TGTGCCACCAGTGGCGGGGCAGGTCAGCCCCAGCATTTT
CATSGGAGQPQHF
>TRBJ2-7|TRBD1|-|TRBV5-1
TGCGCCAGCAGCCCGGGGACAGGGTTCTACGAGCAGTACTTC
CASSPGTGFYEQYF
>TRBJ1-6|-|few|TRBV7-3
TGTGCCAGCAGCCCGGGAGATTCACCCCTCCACTTT
CASSPGDSPLHF
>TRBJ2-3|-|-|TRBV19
TGTGCCAGTAGTATAGACGGCGGGCCCCGCGCAGATACGCAGTATTTT
CASSIDGGPRADTQYF
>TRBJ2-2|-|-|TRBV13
TGTGCCAGCAGCCAACGGTTCGCCGGGGAGCTGTTTTTT
CASSQRFAGELFF
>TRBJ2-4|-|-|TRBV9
TGTGCCAGCAGCGTAGCTGGCGGGGTTAGAAACATTCAGTACTTC
CASSVAGGVRNIQYF
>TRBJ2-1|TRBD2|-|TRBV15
TGTGCCACCAGCAGCGGGGGGATTAATGAGCAGTTCTTC
CATSSGGINEQFF
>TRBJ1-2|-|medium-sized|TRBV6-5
TGTGCCAGCAGTTATACGGCCGGCGGGTTTGACTATGGCTACACCTTC
CASSYTAGGFDYGYTF
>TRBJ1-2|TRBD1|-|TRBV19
TGTGCCAGTCAGGGGGTGTTCGGGCGGACATTAAAAGATGGCTACACCTTC
CASQGVFGRTLKDGYTF
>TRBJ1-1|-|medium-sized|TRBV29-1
TGCAGCGTAAGGTCCCGCGAGGGCACTGAAGCTTTCTTT
CSVRSREGTEAFF
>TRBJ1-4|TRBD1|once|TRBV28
TGTGCCAGCAGTCTCACAGGGGCAACTAATGAAAAACTGTTTTTT
CASSLTGATNEKLFF
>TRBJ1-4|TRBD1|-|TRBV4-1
TGCGCCAGCAGCCACAGGGACAGGGTGCAGGAAAAACTGTTTTTT
CASSHRDRVQEKLFF
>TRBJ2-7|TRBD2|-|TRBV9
TGTGCCAGCAGCGTAGGGACTAGCGGTACCTACGAGCAGTACTTC
CASSVGTSGTYEQYF
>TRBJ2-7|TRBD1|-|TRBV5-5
TGTGCCAGCAGCGGGGGACAGCCGTACGAGCAGTACTTC
CASSGGQPYEQYF
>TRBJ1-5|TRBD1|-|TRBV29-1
TGCAGCGCGGGACAGGGGGCCGGTCAGCCCCAGCATTTT
CSAGQGAGQPQHF
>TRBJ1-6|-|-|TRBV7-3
TGTGCCAGCAGCTTAACGGCGGATTCACCCCTCCACTTT
CASSLTADSPLHF
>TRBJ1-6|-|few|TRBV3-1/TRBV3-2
TGTGCCAGCAGCCAAGGGGCAGGCTTCAATTCACCCCTCCACTTT
CASSQGAGFNSPLHF
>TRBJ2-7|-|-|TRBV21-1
TGTGCCAGCAGCAGCGCGGGACTAGCGGGAGGCACCACCTACGAGCAGTACTTC
CASSSAGLAGGTTYEQYF
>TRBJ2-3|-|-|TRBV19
TGTGCCAGTAGTCGCGGGACTCCGACAGATACGCAGTATTTT
CASSRGTPTDTQYF
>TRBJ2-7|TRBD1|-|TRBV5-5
TGTGCCAGCAGCTTGCTCGGGACAGGGACTTCCTACGAGCAGTACTTC
CASSLLGTGTSYEQYF
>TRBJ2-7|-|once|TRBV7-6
TGTGCCAGCAGCTTAGCGGGAGGGGGGACCTACGAGCAGTACTTC
CASSLAGGGTYEQYF
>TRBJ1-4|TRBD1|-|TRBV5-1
TGCGCCAGCAGCAATGACAGGGGATTGGGAGAAAAACTGTTTTTT
CASSNDRGLGEKLFF
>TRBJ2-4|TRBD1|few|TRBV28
TGTGCCAGCAGTTCAGTCCTGGACAGGGTGACGTACATTCAGTACTTC
CASSSVLDRVTYIQYF
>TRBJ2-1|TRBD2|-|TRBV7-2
TGTGCCAGCAGCTTAGCCGGGAGGTCCTACAATGAGCAGTTCTTC
CASSLAGRSYNEQFF
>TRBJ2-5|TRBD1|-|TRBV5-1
TGCGCCAGCAGCTTGGGGGGACAGGGTGGCGCGACTCGGGAGACCCAGTACTTC
CASSLGGQGGATRETQYF
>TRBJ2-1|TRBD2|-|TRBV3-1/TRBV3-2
TGTGCCAGCAGCCAAGATGTTACTAGCGGGATTCGCTTAGGCGAGCAGTTCTTC
CASSQDVTSGIRLGEQFF
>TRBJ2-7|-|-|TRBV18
TGTGCCAGCTCACCAGGGCAGGGCATAGGCGAGCAGTACTTC
CASSPGQGIGEQYF
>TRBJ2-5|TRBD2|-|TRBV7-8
TGTGCCAGCAGCTTAGAACTAGCGGGGGGGTTTACCCAGTACTTC
CASSLELAGGFTQYF
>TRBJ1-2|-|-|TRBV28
TGTGCCAGCAGTTTATTCTCTACAGGAACTAACTATGGCTACACCTTC
CASSLFSTGTNYGYTF
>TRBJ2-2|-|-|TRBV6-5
TGTGCCAGCAGTTACTCCGGACAGCTAAACACCGGGGAGCTGTTTTTT
CASSYSGQLNTGELFF
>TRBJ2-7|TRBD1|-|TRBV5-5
TGTGCCAGCAGCCAGACAGGGGGAGGGTACGAGCAGTACTTC
CASSQTGGGYEQYF
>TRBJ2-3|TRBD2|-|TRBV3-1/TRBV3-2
TGTGCCAGCAGCCGACTAGCGGGGGGGCCAGATACGCAGTATTTT
CASSRLAGGPDTQYF